Shown below are 20 T cell receptor beta chains from a single sample sequenced in a study of blood T cell repertoires in COVID-19. The assay was immunoSEQ multiplex PCR, and TCRdb's table has in-frame clones only and misses some. The sample has 200,000 to 300,000 clones; about 79% are singletons. Sequencing used peripheral blood. The origin of the receptors is an older man with acute or convalescent COVID-19.

The chain carries TRBV10-3 and TRBJ1-6; D remains ambiguous. The CDR3 length is 15 residues. Per the germline V gene, CDR1 is ENHRY and CDR2 is SYGVKD. Trimming took 10 bases from V and 3 from J, leaving 16 bases between them. The CDR3 protein is CATSPVVFYNSPLHF. The CDR3 nucleotides are TGTGCCACCTCCCCGGTGGTTTTCTATAATTCACCCCTCCACTTT.

This rearrangement joins TRBV5-1 to TRBJ2-4, with 8 bases lining up with TRBD1. Germline loops: CDR1 SGHRS, CDR2 YFSETQ. V lost 4 bases to trimming and J lost 6 bases; unmatched junction nucleotides: 3. There are 13 residues in the CDR3. The CDR3 is CASSGGQGNIQYF. The CDR3 nucleotides are TGCGCCAGCAGCGGCGGACAGGGAAACATTCAGTACTTC.

The chain carries TRBV6-2 or TRBV6-3 and TRBJ1-2; 7 bases fit TRBD1. The germline CDR1 and CDR2 sequences are MNHEY and SVGEGT. Trimming at V came to 6 bases and at J to 4 bases, leaving 11 bases not matched to a gene. CDR3 length: 15 amino acids. In DNA, the CDR3 is TGTGCCAGCAGCCTAGGGTTCGACAGGGCCTATGGCTACACCTTC. Its protein product is CASSLGFDRAYGYTF.

This rearrangement joins TRBV28 to TRBJ2-2, with a weak D call TRBD1 (5 bases). Germline V lookup: CDR1 MDHEN, CDR2 SYDVKM. V lost 6 bases to trimming and J lost 1 base, with 18 bases between them. This CDR3 is built from 17 residues. CDR3: CASRHTTGTLNTGELFF. CDR3 DNA: TGTGCCAGCAGACATACCACAGGAACGTTGAACACCGGGGAGCTGTTTTTT. Full variable domain (rest looked up from reference TRBV28 and TRBJ2-2): DVKVTQSSRYLVKRTGEKVFLECVQDMDHENMFWYRQDPGLGLRLIYFSYDVKMKEKGDIPEGYSVSREKKERFSLILESASTNQTSMYLCASRHTTGTLNTGELFFGEGSRLTVL.

The chain joins TRBV25-1 to TRBJ2-2; D is perhaps TRBD1 (6 bases). The CDR3 spans 16 residues. The germline V and J ends were trimmed by 0 bases and 0 bases, with 8 bases remaining between them. Looked up from germline, CDR1 is MGHDK and CDR2 is SYGVNS. This CDR3 reads CASSEYGTTNTGELFF. The CDR3 DNA reads TGTGCCAGCAGTGAATACGGGACAACGAACACCGGGGAGCTGTTTTTT.

The chain links TRBV7-9 to TRBJ2-2; 11 bases fit TRBD2. Germline CDR1 and CDR2: SEHNR and FQNEAQ (reference sequence). V trimming: 6 bases; J trimming: 7 bases; junction bases outside the gene matches: 4. This CDR3 is built from 14 residues. The CDR3: CASRLAGANGELFF. The CDR3 nucleotides read TGTGCCAGCAGACTAGCGGGAGCGAACGGGGAGCTGTTTTTT. Together with reference TRBV7-9 and TRBJ2-2, the CDR3 gives the full variable domain: DTGVSQNPRHKITKRGQNVTFRCDPISEHNRLYWYRQTLGQGPEFLTYFQNEAQLEKSRLLSDRFSAERPKGSFSTLEIQRTEQGDSAMYLCASRLAGANGELFFGEGSRLTVL.

The chain couples TRBV18 to TRBJ1-2, with a tentative D call TRBD1 (6 bases). This CDR3 is 13 amino acids long. From germline, CDR1 is KGHSH and CDR2 LQKENI. Trimming cost V 0 bases and J 10 bases, with 12 bases left between them. CDR3 sequence: CASSPPGRGDYTF. DNA for the CDR3: TGTGCCAGCTCACCACCGGGCAGGGGAGACTACACCTTC.

This chain uses TRBV7-9 with TRBJ1-1; 7 positions match TRBD1. The CDR3 length is 15 residues. The ends lost 5 bases at V and 0 bases at J; junction bases unmatched: 6. CDR1 SEHNR and CDR2 FQNEAQ come from the germline V gene (reference sequence). The CDR3 region is CASSPRQGLNTEAFF. Written as DNA, the CDR3 is TGTGCCAGCAGCCCCCGACAGGGCTTGAACACTGAAGCTTTCTTT.

This clone was counted only a few times. The chain couples TRBV19 to TRBJ2-7, with 11 nucleotides matching TRBD2. J gave up 2 bases and V 6 bases, and 9 bases lay outside the gene matches. Germline V gene lookup returns CDR1 LNHDA and CDR2 SQIVND (reference sequence). This CDR3 is 16 amino acids long. CDR3 sequence: CASRKGLAGGPYEQYF. The CDR3 bases are TGTGCCAGTAGGAAGGGTCTAGCGGGAGGTCCCTACGAGCAGTACTTC.

The V call is TRBV18, the J call TRBJ1-2, with 8 positions matching TRBD1. The CDR3 spans 15 residues. Losses at the gene ends were 4 bases for V and 0 bases for J; bases not matched to a gene: 4. In germline, CDR1 is KGHSH, CDR2 LQKENI. The CDR3 protein is CASSHRDRTNYGYTF. In nucleotides, the CDR3 is TGTGCCAGCTCACACCGGGACAGGACTAACTATGGCTACACCTTC.

This rearrangement joins TRBV6-5 to TRBJ1-5, with D hard to call. In germline, CDR1 is MNHEY, CDR2 SVGAGI. Trimming left V 5 bases short and J 9 bases short, with 14 bases between. The CDR3 extends over 13 amino acids. CDR3 bases: TGTGCCAGCAGTCCCACAAATGAAGTGCCCCAGCATTTT. Translation: CASSPTNEVPQHF.

The J gene is TRBJ1-2, the V gene TRBV6-5, with a possible D match to TRBD1 (6 bases). The CDR3 is 15 residues long. Germline CDR1 MNHEY, CDR2 SVGAGI. Trimming left V 0 bases short and J 6 bases short, with 14 bases between. CDR3 region: CASSYSTSGGHGYTF. The DNA for the CDR3 is TGTGCCAGCAGTTACTCGACGAGCGGGGGCCATGGCTACACCTTC.

The rearrangement uses TRBV10-1 and TRBJ1-6, with 9 nucleotides matching TRBD1. Looked up from germline, CDR1 is WNHNN and CDR2 is SYGVQD (reference sequence). The CDR3 spans 15 residues. The junction had 14 bases not matched to a gene; V was cut back by 11 bases and J by 9 bases. DNA of the CDR3: TGCGCCCCCCAGATCAGCCGGGACAGGGCTTCACCCCTCCACTTT. The encoded protein is CAPQISRDRASPLHF.

This clone was counted once. The sample has other DNA sequences that encode this CDR3 too. The chain employs TRBV5-5 and TRBJ1-1; D not resolved. V was shortened by 0 bases and J by 0 bases, with 6 bases between the two germline ends. From germline, CDR1 is SGHKS and CDR2 YYEKEE (reference sequence). The CDR3 totals 14 residues. CDR3 in amino acids: CASSLGGMNTEAFF. Written as DNA, the CDR3 is TGTGCCAGCAGCTTGGGAGGGATGAACACTGAAGCTTTCTTT.

V is TRBV18 and J is TRBJ2-3, with a possible D match to TRBD2 (6 bases). The V end was cut by 6 bases, the J end by 1 base, with 14 bases between. The CDR3 has 15 amino acids. The V gene's germline CDR1 is KGHSH and CDR2 LQKENI. DNA for the CDR3: TGTGCCAGCTCTCCCCTGAGCGGGCGCACAGATACGCAGTATTTT. This encodes CASSPLSGRTDTQYF.

The V and J genes are TRBV28 and TRBJ1-6; D is undetermined. Germline assignment: CDR1 MDHEN and CDR2 SYDVKM. With 7 bases removed from V and 10 bases from J, the gap between germline ends came to 14 bases. The CDR3 is 13 residues long. The CDR3 sequence is CASTLLPSSPLHF. The DNA of the CDR3 is TGTGCCAGCACCCTCCTCCCGAGCTCACCCCTCCACTTT.

The CDR3 is CASSPMRSGNEQFF. In DNA, the CDR3 is TGTGCCAGCTCACCGATGCGTAGCGGCAATGAGCAGTTCTTC. The chain uses TRBV18 and TRBJ2-1; a possible D gene is TRBD2 (6 bases). V was pared by 3 bases and J by 6 bases, with 12 bases between. Germline-derived CDR1 and CDR2 are KGHSH and LQKENI. This CDR3 comprises 14 residues.

The chain joins TRBV5-1 to TRBJ2-2; D gene unclear. V was trimmed by 7 bases and J by 2 bases, leaving 12 bases between them. The CDR3 covers 14 residues. CDR1 is SGHRS, CDR2 YFSETQ, per germline. The CDR3 DNA reads as TGCGCCAGCCGTCAGGCGCTTAACACCGGGGAGCTGTTTTTT. It yields the protein CASRQALNTGELFF.

This clone was recorded once. J is TRBJ2-1 and V is TRBV5-1, with 12 bases identical to TRBD2. This CDR3 spans 16 amino acids. Germline CDR1 is SGHRS and CDR2 is YFSETQ. V shed 4 bases and J 10 bases; nucleotides not matched to a gene: 12. In nucleotides, the CDR3 is TGCGCCAGCAGCCCGCCCCGACTAGCGGGAGACGGGGAGCAGTTCTTC. This codes for CASSPPRLAGDGEQFF.

This clone has only one observation. This chain joins TRBV3-1 (or the pseudogene TRBV3-2) and TRBJ2-1, with TRBD2 as a possible D gene (5 bases). Per germline, CDR1 LGHDT and CDR2 YNNKEL (reference sequence). The CDR3 has 17 residues. Trimming cost V 3 bases and J 2 bases, with 17 bases left between them. CDR3 region: CASSQNSAGGAYNEQFF. DNA for the CDR3: TGTGCCAGCAGCCAGAACTCGGCGGGCGGAGCCTACAATGAGCAGTTCTTC.